The clone carrying this TCR beta chain has a single count. This entry comes from a study of blood T cell repertoires in COVID-19. Study details: Sample material is recorded as cDNA or gDNA derived from T cells, B-cell-depleted T cells, or PBMCs.

Assay used: immunoSEQ multiplex PCR; TCRdb lists only in-frame clones, some missing. The sample lists under 150,000 clones, around 86% occurring once. This CDR3 has 13 amino acids. The V and J ends lost 2 bases and 2 bases respectively, with 4 bases between them. Per germline, CDR1 KGHSH and CDR2 LQKENI. The sequencing input was peripheral blood. The source is a man aged 50 or older with active COVID-19. The rearrangement links TRBV18 to TRBJ1-5; no clear D. CDR3 amino acids: CASSPSGNQPQHF. In nucleotides, the CDR3 is TGTGCCAGCTCACCAAGCGGCAATCAGCCCCAGCATTTT.